One and the same sample provided the 19 T cell receptor beta chains below, sequenced in a study of blood T cell repertoires in COVID-19. Generated by immunoSEQ multiplex PCR, the TCRdb table keeps only in-frame clones and is missing some. This repertoire shows over 100,000 clones, 70% to 85% found once; its top ten account for more than 4.5%. The sequencing input was peripheral blood. These receptors originate from a woman between 65 and 79 years old with acute or convalescent COVID-19.

This chain joins TRBV7-2 and TRBJ1-2; possible D gene TRBD1, 5 bases. Trimming removed 5 bases from V and 2 bases from J, with 12 bases in between. The germline V gene has CDR1 SGHTA and CDR2 FQGNSA. The CDR3 covers 14 residues. CDR3 bases: TGTGCCAGCAGCCCCCATCCAGGGAACTATGGCTACACCTTC. It encodes CASSPHPGNYGYTF.

This clone was found once. V is TRBV24-1 and J is TRBJ2-6, with D possibly being TRBD1 (6 bases). The CDR3 covers 15 residues. V lost 6 bases and J 4 bases, leaving 12 bases between the germline ends. Germline loops: CDR1 KGHDR, CDR2 SFDVKD. CDR3 in amino acids: CATSPQGTGANVLTF. Here the CDR3 DNA reads TGTGCCACCAGTCCACAGGGTACCGGGGCCAACGTCCTGACTTTC.

This chain links TRBV28 with TRBJ1-1; D gene unclear. The CDR3 totals 11 residues. The V gene lost 6 bases and the J gene lost 4 bases, with 6 bases spanning the gap. The germline CDR1 and CDR2 sequences are MDHEN and SYDVKM. CDR3 sequence (DNA): TGTGCCAGCAGCTATGCCACTGAAGCTTTCTTT. Translation: CASSYATEAFF.

The chain links TRBV2 to TRBJ2-1, with 12 bases fitting TRBD2. V gave up 4 bases and J gave up 0 bases; unmatched junction bases: 7. Germline lookup yields CDR1 SNHLY and CDR2 FYNNEI. The CDR3 has 18 amino acids. This chain's CDR3 is CASSGETSGGHSYNEQFF. DNA for the CDR3: TGTGCCAGCAGTGGGGAGACTAGCGGGGGCCACTCCTACAATGAGCAGTTCTTC. The variable domain in full, completed from reference TRBV2 and TRBJ2-1, reads EPEVTQTPSHQVTQMGQEVILRCVPISNHLYFYWYRQILGQKVEFLVSFYNNEISEKSEIFDDQFSVERPDGSNFTLKIRSTKLEDSAMYFCASSGETSGGHSYNEQFFGPGTRLTVL.

The count of this clone is one. V usage is TRBV5-5 and J usage is TRBJ1-5, with 12 bases that match TRBD1. The CDR3 has 17 amino acids. Germline trimming cut 3 bases from V and 0 bases from J; bases unmatched to any gene: 4. Germline V gene lookup returns CDR1 SGHKS and CDR2 YYEKEE (reference sequence). The CDR3 nucleotides read TGTGCCAGCAGCTGGGGACAGGGGGCTTATAGCAATCAGCCCCAGCATTTT. As protein: CASSWGQGAYSNQPQHF.

The rearrangement joins TRBV7-8 to TRBJ1-1; no reliable D call. This CDR3 contains 13 residues. The V and J ends lost 2 bases and 6 bases respectively, with 10 bases between them. Germline CDR1 SGHVS, CDR2 FQNEAQ. CDR3 residues: CASSLPLRAEAFF. In DNA form, the CDR3 reads TGTGCCAGCAGCTTACCCCTCCGGGCTGAAGCTTTCTTT.

V usage is TRBV5-1 and J usage is TRBJ1-2; weak D call: TRBD1 (5 bases). V was cut by 4 bases and J by 4 bases, with 14 bases left in between. Germline V gene lookup returns CDR1 SGHRS and CDR2 YFSETQ. The CDR3 sequence is 14 residues long. The CDR3 spells CASSLTAGTYGYTF. In nucleotides, the CDR3 is TGCGCCAGCAGCCTCACCGCGGGGACCTATGGCTACACCTTC.

This clone was found a few times. The chain has TRBV6-5 and TRBJ1-5; D unclear. The ends were cut back, 8 bases at V and 0 bases at J, with 8 bases in the middle. CDR3 length equals 13 residues. Germline CDR1 is MNHEY and CDR2 is SVGAGI. The DNA for the CDR3 is TGTGCCAGCTCTATCCATAGCAATCAGCCCCAGCATTTT. Its protein is CASSIHSNQPQHF.

J is TRBJ1-6 and V is TRBV3-1 (or the pseudogene TRBV3-2), with 10 bases fitting TRBD1. CDR1 and CDR2 from the germline V gene are LGHDT and YNNKEL (reference sequence). The CDR3 has 15 residues. After removal of 4 bases from V and 4 bases from J, the junction contained 1 base not matched to a gene. CDR3 loop: CASSLGQGYNSPLHF. CDR3 bases: TGTGCCAGCAGCCTGGGACAGGGGTATAATTCACCCCTCCACTTT.

This chain links TRBV18 with TRBJ1-2; TRBD1 aligns across 8 bases. Looked up from germline, CDR1 is KGHSH and CDR2 is LQKENI. The CDR3 is made up of 15 amino acids. The V gene end was trimmed by 3 bases and the J gene end by 3 bases; junction bases not matched to a gene: 6. DNA of the CDR3: TGTGCCAGCTCACCTGGGACAGGATACCACTATGGCTACACCTTC. Protein sequence: CASSPGTGYHYGYTF. The complete variable domain, with remaining parts taken from reference TRBV18 and TRBJ1-2, reads NAGVMQNPRHLVRRRGQEARLRCSPMKGHSHVYWYRQLPEEGLKFMVYLQKENIIDESGMPKERFSAEFPKEGPSILRIQQVVRGDSAAYFCASSPGTGYHYGYTFGSGTRLTVV.

The rearrangement uses TRBV6-2 or TRBV6-3 and TRBJ1-1; 8 nucleotides match TRBD1. V shed 2 bases and J 3 bases; nucleotides not matched to a gene: 8. The CDR3 is 16 amino acids. In germline, CDR1 is MNHEY, CDR2 SVGEGT. Here the CDR3 DNA reads TGTGCCAGCAGTTACGTCAGGGGGCTGCGGTACACTGAAGCTTTCTTT. It translates to CASSYVRGLRYTEAFF.

This chain connects TRBV5-1 to TRBJ2-7; 10 nucleotides match TRBD2. Germline CDR1 reads SGHRS; CDR2 reads YFSETQ. J was trimmed by 6 bases and V by 1 base; bases with no gene match: 10. The length of the CDR3 is 16 residues. CDR3 loop: CASSLSSGGLGSEQYV. In DNA, the CDR3 is TGCGCCAGCAGCTTGTCTAGCGGGGGTTTAGGATCCGAGCAGTACGTC.

The rearrangement uses TRBV19 and TRBJ2-7; 8 bases align to TRBD1. V shed 5 bases, J shed 4 bases, and the junction held 10 bases outside the gene matches. Looked up from germline, CDR1 is LNHDA and CDR2 is SQIVND (reference sequence). The CDR3 runs 15 residues. CDR3 nucleotide sequence: TGTGCCAGTAGTCTACAGGGGGAAGGAGGATACGAGCAGTACTTC. Its translation: CASSLQGEGGYEQYF.

With regard to this clone: This sample also contains other DNA sequences that code for the same CDR3. The chain carries TRBV12-3 or TRBV12-4 and TRBJ1-1; D remains unclear. The CDR3 extends over 13 amino acids. Deletions cut 5 bases from V and 7 bases from J, with 14 bases between. Here the CDR3 reads CASSHGRVSEAFF. CDR3 in DNA: TGTGCCAGCAGTCACGGGAGAGTGAGTGAAGCTTTCTTT.

This chain uses TRBV2 with TRBJ1-2; no clear D gene. This CDR3 region has 16 residues. Trimming stripped 7 bases from V and 0 bases from J, with 18 bases between. Germline CDR1 is SNHLY and CDR2 is FYNNEI. Here the CDR3 reads CASTSGRQAANYGYTF. The CDR3 nucleotides are TGTGCCAGCACCTCAGGCCGGCAGGCAGCTAACTATGGCTACACCTTC.

CDR3 in DNA: TGTGCCAGCAGTGCGACAGGGGCCTATCAGCCCCAGCATTTT. Its protein is CASSATGAYQPQHF. The chain couples TRBV25-1 to TRBJ1-5; 8 positions agree with TRBD1. The germline gives CDR1 MGHDK, CDR2 SYGVNS. With 4 bases clipped from V and 5 bases from J, the junction kept 4 bases outside the gene matches. This CDR3 region has 14 residues. Together with reference TRBV25-1 and TRBJ1-5, the CDR3 gives the full variable domain: EADIYQTPRYLVIGTGKKITLECSQTMGHDKMYWYQQDPGMELHLIHYSYGVNSTEKGDLSSESTVSRIRTEHFPLTLESARPSHTSQYLCASSATGAYQPQHFGDGTRLSIL.

The gene calls are TRBV5-4 and TRBJ1-6; 12 nucleotides align to TRBD1. The CDR3 covers 16 residues. The germline V gene has CDR1 SGHNT and CDR2 YYREEE (reference sequence). The V gene end was trimmed by 3 bases and the J gene end by 7 bases; junction bases not matched to a gene: 5. The CDR3 is CASSSGQGAKNSPLHF. Here the CDR3 DNA reads TGTGCCAGCAGCTCGGGACAGGGGGCGAAGAATTCACCCCTCCACTTT.

This chain joins TRBV20-1 and TRBJ2-5; a weak D match, TRBD1 (5 bases). CDR1 is DFQATT, CDR2 SNEGSKA, per germline (reference sequence). The CDR3 extends over 14 amino acids. V lost 3 bases, J lost 5 bases, and 16 bases lay in between. In DNA, the CDR3 is TGCAGTGCTAGTCAAACAGGCCGGCCCGAGACCCAGTACTTC. Translation: CSASQTGRPETQYF.

The CDR3 loop is CASSDGEQFF. The CDR3 DNA reads TGTGCCAGCAGTGACGGTGAGCAGTTCTTC. The V gene is TRBV2, the J gene TRBJ2-1; the D is unclear. The CDR3 contains 10 residues. Deletions cut 3 bases from V and 9 bases from J, with 3 bases between. Germline lookup yields CDR1 SNHLY and CDR2 FYNNEI. The full variable domain, completed using reference TRBV2 and TRBJ2-1, is EPEVTQTPSHQVTQMGQEVILRCVPISNHLYFYWYRQILGQKVEFLVSFYNNEISEKSEIFDDQFSVERPDGSNFTLKIRSTKLEDSAMYFCASSDGEQFFGPGTRLTVL.